Following are 20 T cell receptor beta chains from one sample sequenced in a study of T-cell memory formation after mild COVID-19. MiXCR, run by TCRdb on the 5' RACE reads, gives a single entry per CDR3 protein. In the table there are approximately 200,000 distinct CDR3 sequences, under 20% of which are singletons. The sequencing sample was made of PBMCs or a T cell subset sorted from them (not recorded which). These receptors were collected from an adult woman who had mild COVID-19 (a few samples of this study predate the infection). Cell type and time point are not known.

In its sample, this clonotype was seen a few times. This chain uses TRBV6-5 with TRBJ2-3; 11 bases fit TRBD2. Germline V gene sequence: CDR1 MNHEY, CDR2 SVGAGI. The CDR3 has 18 residues. Losses at the gene ends were 5 bases for V and 2 bases for J; bases not matched to a gene: 12. CDR3 sequence (DNA): TGTGCCAGCAGTCGACGGATTAGCGGGAGGGGTGTCACAGATACGCAGTATTTT. Translation: CASSRRISGRGVTDTQYF.

The chain uses TRBV24-1 and TRBJ1-2; D is unresolved. Germline CDR1 is KGHDR and CDR2 is SFDVKD. V lost 7 bases and J lost 4, with 12 bases in between. The CDR3 runs 13 residues. The CDR3 coding sequence is TGTGCCACCAGGGGAGGGCCTGGCTATGGCTACACCTTC. Its protein product is CATRGGPGYGYTF.

J is TRBJ1-1 and V is TRBV29-1, with D perhaps TRBD1 (5 bases). Germline loops: CDR1 SQVTM, CDR2 ANQGSEA. The CDR3 is 12 amino acids. Trimming removed 4 bases from V and 8 bases from J, with 14 bases in between. CDR3 protein: CSVAVQGSEAFF. The DNA for the CDR3 is TGCAGCGTTGCCGTCCAGGGATCCGAAGCTTTCTTT. Using reference TRBV29-1 and TRBJ1-1 for the parts outside the CDR3, the full variable domain is SAVISQKPSRDICQRGTSLTIQCQVDSQVTMMFWYRQQPGQSLTLIATANQGSEATYESGFVIDKFPISRPNLTFSTLTVSNMSPEDSSIYLCSVAVQGSEAFFGQGTRLTVV.

The sample holds many counts of this clonotype. The chain has TRBV15 and TRBJ2-3; 7 nucleotides line up with TRBD1. The CDR3 is 14 residues long. V trimming: 4 bases; J trimming: 3 bases; junction bases outside the gene matches: 4. CDR1 and CDR2 (germline): LNHNV, YYDKDF (reference sequence). The CDR3 DNA follows: TGTGCCACCAGCACCCGACAGGGAACAGATACGCAGTATTTT. Protein product: CATSTRQGTDTQYF.

In this sample, this clonotype turned up a few times. The V gene is TRBV4-3, the J gene TRBJ1-1; D gene uncertain. In germline, CDR1 is LGHNA, CDR2 YSLEER. Trimming pared 0 bases from V and 1 base from J, leaving 9 bases between. The CDR3 is 15 amino acids. Here the CDR3 reads CASSQDNKKNTEAFF. CDR3 bases: TGCGCCAGCAGCCAAGATAATAAGAAGAACACTGAAGCTTTCTTT.

The chain carries TRBV30 and TRBJ2-1, with TRBD2 matching over 8 bases. CDR3 length: 13 amino acids. Losses at the gene ends were 4 bases for V and 6 bases for J; bases not matched to a gene: 5. Germline V gene sequence: CDR1 GTSNPN, CDR2 SVGIG (reference sequence). The CDR3 reads CAWTVGRANEQFF. The CDR3 region has the DNA TGTGCCTGGACAGTCGGGAGGGCCAATGAGCAGTTCTTC.

This clonotype was observed a few times. The chain combines TRBV5-1 with TRBJ1-6; 8 bases align to TRBD1. Losses at the gene ends were 3 bases for V and 3 bases for J; bases not matched to a gene: 5. The CDR3 contains 16 residues. The germline V gene has CDR1 SGHRS and CDR2 YFSETQ. CDR3 residues: CASSSQGQGYNSPLHF. As DNA, the CDR3 is TGCGCCAGCAGCTCTCAAGGACAGGGCTATAATTCACCCCTCCACTTT.

This clonotype was found a few times. The V call is TRBV2, the J call TRBJ1-6, with D hard to call. The CDR3 contains 15 residues. Trimming removed 2 bases at V and 7 bases at J, with 12 bases between. The germline gives CDR1 SNHLY, CDR2 FYNNEI. The CDR3 coding sequence is TGTGCCAGCAGTGAAACAATAGCGGGGAATTCACCCCTCCACTTT. As protein: CASSETIAGNSPLHF.

V gene TRBV12-3 or TRBV12-4 combines with J gene TRBJ2-3, with 7 bases aligning to TRBD1. V was pared by 6 bases and J by 13 bases, with 7 bases of the junction left unmatched. The CDR3 spans 11 residues. The CDR3 is CASSRDREEYF. In DNA form, the CDR3 reads TGTGCCAGCAGCCGGGACAGAGAGGAGTATTTT.

This rearrangement joins TRBV12-3 or TRBV12-4 to TRBJ2-2; no definite D call. V lost 3 bases, J lost 6 bases, and 11 bases lay in between. The CDR3 has 14 residues. The CDR3 region is CASSFDRRPGELFF. Here the CDR3 DNA reads TGTGCCAGCAGTTTTGATCGACGACCCGGGGAGCTGTTTTTT.

The chain carries TRBV12-3 or TRBV12-4 and TRBJ1-2, with 9 bases lining up with TRBD1. Trimming removed 2 bases from V and 7 bases from J; junction bases left unmatched: 8. This CDR3 has 15 residues. CDR3 protein: CASSLRGTGNGGYTF. The CDR3 DNA sequence: TGTGCCAGCAGTTTACGAGGGACAGGGAACGGTGGCTACACCTTC.

In this sample, this clonotype turned up a few times. The CDR3 DNA is TGTGCCACCAGCAGAGATTCGAGTCAGAACACTGAAGCTTTCTTT. Translated, it gives CATSRDSSQNTEAFF. The V and J genes are TRBV15 and TRBJ1-1; D is undetermined. V was shortened by 0 bases and J by 1 base, with 9 bases between the two germline ends. CDR3 length equals 15 residues. Per germline, CDR1 LNHNV and CDR2 YYDKDF (reference sequence).

This clonotype was counted ten times or more. This chain links TRBV12-3 or TRBV12-4 with TRBJ2-7, with D perhaps TRBD2 (6 bases). V was clipped by 1 base and J by 5 bases, with 9 bases between them. This CDR3 region has 13 residues. CDR3 DNA: TGTGCCAGCAGTTTAGTTGGGGGGAACGAGCAGTACTTC. It translates to CASSLVGGNEQYF.

The chain employs TRBV12-3 or TRBV12-4 and TRBJ1-6; unclear D gene. V was shortened by 3 bases and J by 11 bases, with 8 bases between the two germline ends. CDR3 length: 12 residues. DNA for the CDR3: TGTGCCAGCAGTTTGGGCCGGGCACCCCTCCACTTT. It encodes CASSLGRAPLHF.

V gene TRBV2 combines with J gene TRBJ2-4; a weak D match, TRBD1 (5 bases). V was pared by 6 bases and J by 1 base, with 19 bases between. This CDR3 has 17 residues. Germline V CDR1 and CDR2: SNHLY, FYNNEI. Written as DNA, the CDR3 is TGTGCCAGCAGAGGACATTGGGCTACTGGGGCCAAAAACATTCAGTACTTC. Residues: CASRGHWATGAKNIQYF.

This clonotype was counted only a few times. The chain's CDR3 is CASRGGGYNEQFF. The CDR3 DNA reads TGTGCCAGCAGAGGGGGGGGCTACAATGAGCAGTTCTTC. The gene calls are TRBV2 and TRBJ2-1; maybe TRBD2 (7 bases). Germline CDR1 is SNHLY and CDR2 is FYNNEI. CDR3 size: 13 residues. Trimming pared 6 bases from V and 3 bases from J, leaving 9 bases between.

The chain joins TRBV7-3 to TRBJ2-1, with D uncertain. V was clipped by 4 bases and J by 15 bases, with 19 bases between them. Germline lookup yields CDR1 SGHTA and CDR2 FQGTGA. The CDR3 contains 13 residues. The CDR3 region is CASSSTPSYAPFF. The CDR3 DNA is TGTGCCAGCAGCTCCACTCCTAGTTACGCCCCGTTCTTC.

This clonotype has a handful of counts. The CDR3: CASSYSAAGRTDTQYF. CDR3 bases: TGTGCCAGCAGTTACTCCGCGGCGGGGCGCACAGATACGCAGTATTTT. This chain joins TRBV6-5 and TRBJ2-3, with D perhaps matching TRBD2 (6 bases). From germline, CDR1 is MNHEY and CDR2 SVGAGI. The CDR3 contains 16 residues. The V end lost 0 bases, the J end lost 1 base, and 11 bases lay between the germline ends.

The J gene is TRBJ2-2, the V gene TRBV6-5; 7 bases are shared with TRBD1. Germline CDR1 and CDR2: MNHEY and SVGAGI. V was clipped by 6 bases and J by 4 bases; unmatched bases: 5. The CDR3 runs to 14 residues. The CDR3 is CASRLTGPTGELFF. The DNA for the CDR3 is TGTGCCAGCAGACTGACAGGGCCCACCGGGGAGCTGTTTTTT.

In this sample, this clonotype turned up once. This chain joins TRBV5-1 and TRBJ2-4, with TRBD2 matching over 14 bases. CDR3 size: 19 residues. The germline V gene encodes CDR1 SGHRS and CDR2 YFSETQ. V trimming: 3 bases; J trimming: 3 bases; junction bases outside the gene matches: 11. The chain's CDR3 is CASSWGLAGDGIYKNIQYF. The CDR3 region has the DNA TGCGCCAGCAGCTGGGGACTAGCGGGAGACGGGATATACAAAAACATTCAGTACTTC.